This T cell receptor (beta chain) appears in the sequencing data of a study of blood T cell repertoires in COVID-19. For the study at large: Sites in the United States, Italy and Spain provided acute and convalescent COVID-19 samples. PBMCs, B-cell-depleted T cells, or T cells were the source of the cDNA or gDNA that made up the material.

In the original analysis: Researchers report that nucleated cell counts were estimated from reference gene primer amplification. Sequenced by immunoSEQ multiplex PCR; TCRdb stores in-frame clones only, minus some. V, J and clone size were drawn from that table, and D and trimming were deduced from the DNA. This table has over 65,000 clones, roughly 80% appearing once. Only one count was recorded for this clone. This CDR3 region has 12 residues. This clonotype was obtained from an elderly man with active COVID-19. Input material: peripheral blood. The rearrangement links TRBV21-1 to TRBJ1-4; the table's D call, TRBD1, has no DNA check behind it. TRBV21-1 is a recognized pseudogene. The DNA for the CDR3 is TGTGCCAGCGGGGGCGGGTGGGAAAAACTGTTTTTT. It codes for CASGGGWEKLFF.